Below are 30 T cell receptor beta chains sequenced from a single sample in a study of blood T cell repertoires in COVID-19. The method was immunoSEQ multiplex PCR; TCRdb's version includes in-frame clones alone and lacks a portion of them. Among about 230,000 clones listed, roughly 83% were seen once. Sequenced: peripheral blood. The receptors originated from a woman in her sixties or seventies with active or convalescent COVID-19.

The rearrangement joins TRBV7-3 to TRBJ2-1; possible D gene TRBD2, 5 bases. This CDR3 is 12 amino acids long. V dropped 0 bases and J dropped 8 bases, with 5 bases sitting between them. Germline assignment: CDR1 SGHTA and CDR2 FQGTGA. In nucleotides, the CDR3 is TGTGCCAGCAGCTTAACGAGGGATGAGCAGTTCTTC. This codes for CASSLTRDEQFF. The entire variable domain, with the rest obtained from reference TRBV7-3 and TRBJ2-1, is as follows: GAGVSQTPSNKVTEKGKYVELRCDPISGHTALYWYRQSLGQGPEFLIYFQGTGAADDSGLPNDRFFAVRPEGSVSTLKIQRTERGDSAVYLCASSLTRDEQFFGPGTRLTVL.

This clone has just a few counts. The chain links TRBV6-5 to TRBJ1-5; TRBD1 aligns across 7 bases. Germline V lookup: CDR1 MNHEY, CDR2 SVGAGI. The CDR3 is 12 amino acids. The V gene end was trimmed by 6 bases and the J gene end by 16 bases; junction bases not matched to a gene: 12. The chain's CDR3 is CASRQTGYVSHF. CDR3 DNA sequence: TGTGCCAGCAGGCAGACAGGGTATGTATCCCATTTT.

This clone was observed a few times. This chain uses TRBV7-8 with TRBJ1-2, with TRBD1 matching over 8 bases. CDR3 size: 16 residues. The germline gives CDR1 SGHVS, CDR2 FQNEAQ. V dropped 5 bases and J dropped 2; count of bases not matched to a gene: 10. DNA of the CDR3: TGTGCCAGCAGCCAAAGAACGACAGGGGCCAACTATGGCTACACCTTC. This sequence encodes CASSQRTTGANYGYTF.

This clone has only one observation. V gene TRBV3-1 (or the pseudogene TRBV3-2) combines with J gene TRBJ2-3; TRBD2 is a possible D gene (5 bases). The CDR3 runs to 12 residues. Germline values: CDR1 LGHDT, CDR2 YNNKEL (reference sequence). V was shortened by 3 bases and J by 7 bases, with 8 bases between the two germline ends. This chain's CDR3 is CASSQRANTQYF. The CDR3 nucleotides read TGTGCCAGCAGCCAGAGGGCTAATACGCAGTATTTT.

This chain joins TRBV10-1 and TRBJ2-7, with D possibly being TRBD2 (7 bases). Germline V gives CDR1 WNHNN, CDR2 SYGVQD (reference sequence). V was trimmed by 10 bases and J by 6 bases, leaving 22 bases between them. The CDR3 loop spans 14 amino acids. The CDR3 protein is CATSRGALVGEQYF. The CDR3 DNA reads as TGCGCCACCTCTCGGGGGGCGTTGGTGGGCGAGCAGTACTTC.

In its sample, this clone was seen a few times. The rearrangement links TRBV12-3 or TRBV12-4 to TRBJ1-1; D uncertain. The CDR3 runs to 13 residues. Trimming took off 3 bases at V and 1 base at J, with 6 bases between the two ends. The CDR3 nucleotides read TGTGCCAGCAGTTTTTACAGGAACACTGAAGCTTTCTTT. This sequence encodes CASSFYRNTEAFF.

The rearrangement uses TRBV3-1 (or the pseudogene TRBV3-2) and TRBJ2-1; no clear D gene. The germline CDR1 and CDR2 sequences are LGHDT and YNNKEL (reference sequence). The CDR3 contains 15 residues. V lost 4 bases to trimming and J lost 4 bases, with 14 bases between them. The CDR3 region is CASSLAPPSYNEQFF. The CDR3 DNA reads as TGTGCCAGCAGCCTAGCCCCCCCTTCTTACAATGAGCAGTTCTTC.

The J gene is TRBJ1-2, the V gene TRBV19; 7 bases match TRBD1. This CDR3 region has 16 residues. The J segment lost 0 bases and the V segment lost 6 bases, leaving 10 bases of the junction unmatched. Germline assignment: CDR1 LNHDA and CDR2 SQIVND (reference sequence). Written as DNA, the CDR3 is TGTGCCAGTAGCGACCCCGGGACAGACACTAACTATGGCTACACCTTC. Translation gives CASSDPGTDTNYGYTF. The full variable domain, in which reference TRBV19 and TRBJ1-2 provide the parts outside the CDR3, is DGGITQSPKYLFRKEGQNVTLSCEQNLNHDAMYWYRQDPGQGLRLIYYSQIVNDFQKGDIAEGYSVSREKKESFPLTVTSAQKNPTAFYLCASSDPGTDTNYGYTFGSGTRLTVV.

This chain uses TRBV5-4 with TRBJ1-2, with 7 positions matching TRBD1. This CDR3 region has 13 residues. V gave up 1 base and J gave up 14 bases; unmatched junction bases: 11. Germline lookup yields CDR1 SGHNT and CDR2 YYREEE (reference sequence). The CDR3 sequence: CASSLQGQLPWTF. CDR3 bases: TGTGCCAGCAGCTTGCAGGGACAGCTCCCGTGGACCTTC.

The table lists this clone with a few counts. The chain joins TRBV7-2 to TRBJ1-5; D is ambiguous. The CDR3 covers 13 residues. Germline CDR1 and CDR2: SGHTA and FQGNSA. Trimming cost V 2 bases and J 8 bases, with 10 bases left between them. CDR3 sequence: CASSLSLGEPQHF. DNA of the CDR3: TGTGCCAGCAGCTTATCTCTCGGTGAGCCCCAGCATTTT.

This clone has just a few counts. The chain couples TRBV3-1 (or the pseudogene TRBV3-2) to TRBJ2-7, with 10 positions matching TRBD2. Germline CDR1 and CDR2: LGHDT and YNNKEL (reference sequence). The CDR3 spans 17 residues. Trimming cost V 3 bases and J 3 bases; bases outside gene matches: 11. CDR3 sequence: CASSQYSTSGVFYEQYF. In DNA form, the CDR3 reads TGTGCCAGCAGCCAGTATTCCACTAGCGGGGTTTTCTACGAGCAGTACTTC.

This clone showed up just a few times. The chain has TRBV25-1 and TRBJ2-3; 14 positions agree with TRBD2. The CDR3 loop spans 16 amino acids. The germline CDR1 and CDR2 sequences are MGHDK and SYGVNS. J gave up 2 bases and V 8 bases, and 6 bases lay outside the gene matches. The CDR3: CASSPTSGRATDTQYF. CDR3 sequence (DNA): TGTGCCAGCTCCCCGACTAGCGGGAGGGCCACAGATACGCAGTATTTT. The full variable domain, with the rest looked up from reference TRBV25-1 and TRBJ2-3, is EADIYQTPRYLVIGTGKKITLECSQTMGHDKMYWYQQDPGMELHLIHYSYGVNSTEKGDLSSESTVSRIRTEHFPLTLESARPSHTSQYLCASSPTSGRATDTQYFGPGTRLTVL.

The chain combines TRBV7-8 with TRBJ1-1, with D tentatively TRBD1 (5 bases). The germline gives CDR1 SGHVS, CDR2 FQNEAQ. The ends were cut back, 5 bases at V and 3 bases at J, with 19 bases in the middle. CDR3 size: 16 residues. This CDR3 reads CASSPPRRVGDTEAFF. CDR3 nucleotides: TGTGCCAGCAGCCCCCCACGCAGGGTAGGGGACACTGAAGCTTTCTTT.

The CDR3 nucleotides are TGTGCCAGCAGGGGTCCCGGAGACCAGCCCCAGCATTTT. Its protein is CASRGPGDQPQHF. V and J are TRBV2 and TRBJ1-5; D gene unclear. Germline lookup yields CDR1 SNHLY and CDR2 FYNNEI. V shed 6 bases and J shed 7 bases, with 13 bases lying between them. The CDR3 has 13 amino acids.

Notes on this clone: The same CDR3 is also encoded by other DNA sequences in this sample. The rearrangement links TRBV5-1 to TRBJ2-1; 11 nucleotides match TRBD2. After removal of 4 bases from V and 4 bases from J, the junction contained 4 bases not matched to a gene. Germline V CDR1 and CDR2: SGHRS, YFSETQ. This CDR3 is 15 amino acids long. CDR3: CASSLGLAGYNEQFF. Here the CDR3 DNA reads TGCGCCAGCAGCCTAGGACTAGCGGGTTACAATGAGCAGTTCTTC. The full variable domain, rest sourced from reference TRBV5-1 and TRBJ2-1, is KAGVTQTPRYLIKTRGQQVTLSCSPISGHRSVSWYQQTPGQGLQFLFEYFSETQRNKGNFPGRFSGRQFSNSRSEMNVSTLELGDSALYLCASSLGLAGYNEQFFGPGTRLTVL.

This chain links TRBV6-6 with TRBJ1-3; the D gene is possibly TRBD1 (5 bases). V was clipped by 4 bases and J by 5 bases, with 12 bases between them. From germline, CDR1 is MNHNY and CDR2 SVGAGI (reference sequence). The CDR3 extends over 14 amino acids. The CDR3 DNA follows: TGTGCCAGCAGTTCCCCCGGGGGACGAAACACCATATATTTT. Protein product: CASSSPGGRNTIYF.

The chain employs TRBV10-3 and TRBJ2-1; 8 positions agree with TRBD2. Germline V lookup: CDR1 ENHRY, CDR2 SYGVKD. The CDR3 consists of 14 residues. The V segment lost 8 bases and the J segment 3 bases; nucleotides outside the gene matches: 6. CDR3 amino acids: CAIGHSGVYNEQFF. In DNA form, the CDR3 reads TGTGCCATCGGACATAGCGGGGTCTACAATGAGCAGTTCTTC.

CDR3 nucleotide sequence: TGTGCCAGCAGCTACGCCGTGACAGGGCGCACTGAAGCTTTCTTT. Translated, it gives CASSYAVTGRTEAFF. The chain combines TRBV5-4 with TRBJ1-1; 7 bases line up with TRBD1. V was pared by 3 bases and J by 4 bases, with 9 bases of the junction left unmatched. Germline loops: CDR1 SGHNT, CDR2 YYREEE (reference sequence). This CDR3 has 15 amino acids.

This clone showed up just once. This sequence joins TRBV5-4 and TRBJ1-2; 7 bases are a match to TRBD1. The CDR3 consists of 13 residues. Germline V CDR1 and CDR2: SGHNT, YYREEE (reference sequence). Trimming at V came to 3 bases and at J to 3 bases, leaving 2 bases not matched to a gene. CDR3 sequence: CASSSDRDYGYTF. The DNA for the CDR3 is TGTGCCAGCAGCTCCGACAGGGACTATGGCTACACCTTC.

Worth noting for this clone: The DNA is left out, because the CDR3 cannot be placed on it with certainty; the CDR3 is given as TCRdb lists it. The rearrangement links TRBV6-5 to TRBJ2-7; the table's D call TRBD2 went unverified against the DNA. Germline V lookup: CDR1 MNHEY, CDR2 SVGAGI. The CDR3 contains 15 residues when both ends are counted. CDR3 loop: CASSILGGESYEQYF.

This sequence joins TRBV28 and TRBJ1-5; D remains unclear. The CDR3 has 16 amino acids. Trimming shortened V by 3 bases and J by 3 bases, and 15 bases separated the two germline ends. The germline gives CDR1 MDHEN, CDR2 SYDVKM. CDR3 residues: CASSFSSRGDNQPQHF. CDR3 in DNA: TGTGCCAGCAGTTTTAGTTCCCGCGGGGACAATCAGCCCCAGCATTTT.

This sequence joins TRBV3-1 (or the pseudogene TRBV3-2) and TRBJ1-1, with TRBD1 matching over 8 bases. CDR3 length: 16 amino acids. Germline V gives CDR1 LGHDT, CDR2 YNNKEL (reference sequence). V was clipped by 1 base and J by 5 bases; unmatched bases: 9. The CDR3 loop is CASSQVAQGAQTEAFF. The CDR3 DNA reads TGTGCCAGCAGCCAAGTTGCCCAGGGGGCGCAAACTGAAGCTTTCTTT.

Details on this clone: A read error may be the cause here, since a much bigger clone is one base away. The V and J genes are TRBV7-2 and TRBJ1-2; 8 nucleotides match TRBD1. The CDR3 has 13 residues. CDR1 and CDR2 (germline): SGHTA, FQGNSA. Trimming cost V 3 bases and J 8 bases; bases outside gene matches: 5. As DNA, the CDR3 is TGTGCCAGCAGCTTTGGACAGGGTGGCGGCTACACCTTC. This gives the protein CASSFGQGGGYTF. Complete variable domain (other parts from reference TRBV7-2 and TRBJ1-2): GAGVSQSPSNKVTEKGKDVELRCDPISGHTALYWYRQSLGQGLEFLIYFQGNSAPDKSGLPSDRFSAERTGGSVSTLTIQRTQQEDSAVYLCASSFGQGGGYTFGSGTRLTVV.

Comments on this clone: At one end the junction does not follow the germline gene, possibly because of a read error. This chain's CDR3 is CASSLDGANYGYTF. For the CDR3, the DNA is TGCGCCAGCAGTTTGGACGGAGCTAACTATGGCTACACCTTC. V is TRBV5-1 and J is TRBJ1-2; D is unclear. This CDR3 spans 14 amino acids. CDR1 is SGHRS and CDR2 is YFSETQ in the germline V gene.

The chain has TRBV3-1 (or the pseudogene TRBV3-2) and TRBJ2-2, with D possibly being TRBD1 (5 bases). The germline V gene has CDR1 LGHDT and CDR2 YNNKEL (reference sequence). The CDR3 has 13 residues. V was cut by 6 bases and J by 0 bases, with 5 bases left in between. The CDR3, as DNA: TGTGCCAGCAGGGGGCCGAACACCGGGGAGCTGTTTTTT. Translating it yields CASRGPNTGELFF.

The rearrangement links TRBV3-1 (or the pseudogene TRBV3-2) to TRBJ1-2; no definite D call. Deletions cut 1 base from V and 4 bases from J, with 16 bases between. The CDR3 covers 16 residues. The germline gives CDR1 LGHDT, CDR2 YNNKEL (reference sequence). CDR3 bases: TGTGCCAGCAGCCAAGTATTCCAGGCCGGGAGCTATGGCTACACCTTC. It is translated as CASSQVFQAGSYGYTF.

The V gene is TRBV11-2, the J gene TRBJ2-1, with 9 positions matching TRBD1. The CDR3 loop spans 15 amino acids. V was clipped by 7 bases and J by 4 bases; unmatched bases: 8. Germline loops: CDR1 SGHAT, CDR2 FQNNGV. CDR3 region: CASTWTGDLYNEQFF. The CDR3 coding sequence is TGTGCCAGCACCTGGACAGGGGATTTATACAATGAGCAGTTCTTC.

This chain links TRBV7-9 with TRBJ2-5; tentatively, D is TRBD1 (7 bases). CDR1 is SEHNR and CDR2 is FQNEAQ in the germline V gene (reference sequence). V lost 3 bases to trimming and J lost 5 bases, with 19 bases between them. There are 16 residues in the CDR3. The CDR3 DNA is TGTGCCAGCAGCTTTCCCGGCGGAGGGGGCTTGGAGACCCAGTACTTC. This translates into CASSFPGGGGLETQYF.

V gene TRBV12-3 or TRBV12-4 combines with J gene TRBJ2-7; 7 bases line up with TRBD2. The CDR3 loop spans 13 amino acids. V gave up 5 bases and J gave up 7 bases; unmatched junction bases: 8. The CDR3 here is CASSGEGPIEQYF. CDR3 nucleotide sequence: TGTGCCAGCAGTGGGGAGGGCCCGATAGAGCAGTACTTC.

The chain is built from TRBV12-3 or TRBV12-4 and TRBJ2-1; 8 nucleotides line up with TRBD1. The CDR3 has 12 residues. V lost 6 bases and J lost 10; bases outside the gene matches: 5. CDR3: CASRSTGGEQFF. CDR3 DNA sequence: TGTGCCAGCAGGTCCACAGGGGGGGAGCAGTTCTTC.